The 28 T cell receptor beta chains below come from one sample, sequenced in a study of OX40 agonist ivuxolimab in advanced cancers. TCRdb's table, derived via immunoSEQ multiplex PCR, lists solely in-frame clones and lacks some. The sample shows about 79,000 clones, more than 65% of them seen only once. Sample: CD4+ or CD8+ T cells sorted from blood, taken in a trial of the OX40 agonist ivuxolimab. These TCRs come from an adult with an advanced solid tumor such as melanoma, head and neck, liver or kidney cancer.

This clone was observed a single time. V usage is TRBV7-9 and J usage is TRBJ2-1; no clear D. CDR3 length equals 14 residues. Trimming removed 2 bases from V and 5 bases from J, with 10 bases in between. The germline CDR1 and CDR2 sequences are SEHNR and FQNEAQ (reference sequence). The CDR3 sequence: CASSLSGRDNEQFF. In nucleotides, the CDR3 is TGTGCCAGCAGCTTATCCGGGCGAGACAATGAGCAGTTCTTC.

This sequence joins TRBV6-5 and TRBJ2-7; TRBD1 matches 8 bases. The CDR3 spans 14 residues. Germline CDR1 reads MNHEY; CDR2 reads SVGAGI. The trim removed 7 bases at V and 2 bases at J, leaving 7 bases unmatched. Written as DNA, the CDR3 is TGTGCCAGCATCAGAGGACAGGGCACCTACGAGCAGTACTTC. It codes for CASIRGQGTYEQYF.

V and J are TRBV10-3 and TRBJ1-2; no clear D. Germline-derived CDR1 and CDR2 are ENHRY and SYGVKD. The CDR3 runs 17 residues. V was shortened by 0 bases and J by 8 bases, with 22 bases between the two germline ends. The chain's CDR3 is CAISESVNARATIGYTF. In DNA form, the CDR3 reads TGTGCCATCAGTGAGTCCGTTAATGCCCGAGCGACTATCGGCTACACCTTC.

The chain couples TRBV18 to TRBJ1-5; D is possibly TRBD1 (6 bases). The CDR3 is 17 amino acids. Germline V CDR1 and CDR2: KGHSH, LQKENI. The V gene lost 2 bases and the J gene lost 1 base, with 15 bases spanning the gap. The CDR3 bases are TGTGCCAGCTCACCAGCGGGGGGCAAAAGGAGCAATCAGCCCCAGCATTTT. It specifies CASSPAGGKRSNQPQHF.

The rearrangement links TRBV19 to TRBJ1-5; no reliable D call. The CDR3 loop spans 15 amino acids. CDR1 is LNHDA, CDR2 SQIVND, per germline (reference sequence). V was trimmed by 4 bases and J by 0 bases, leaving 10 bases between them. CDR3 in amino acids: CASSTQKNSNQPQHF. CDR3 bases: TGTGCCAGTAGTACCCAGAAAAATAGCAATCAGCCCCAGCATTTT.

This chain uses TRBV19 with TRBJ2-2, with D possibly TRBD2 on 6 matching bases. This CDR3 is 13 amino acids long. Trimming removed 3 bases from V and 5 bases from J, with 7 bases in between. CDR1 LNHDA and CDR2 SQIVND come from the germline V gene (reference sequence). CDR3 bases: TGTGCCAGTAGTATTCGGGGGACCGGGGAGCTGTTTTTT. Translation gives CASSIRGTGELFF.

The chain's CDR3 is CASTDPGGRLETQYF. CDR3 sequence (DNA): TGTGCCAGCACTGATCCTGGGGGCCGTTTGGAGACCCAGTACTTC. The chain has TRBV7-2 and TRBJ2-5; a possible D gene is TRBD1 (6 bases). Germline assignment: CDR1 SGHTA and CDR2 FQGNSA. The CDR3 is 15 residues long. Trimming took 7 bases from V and 5 from J, leaving 20 bases between them.

J is TRBJ2-5 and V is TRBV5-6, with D unclear. Germline CDR1 SGHDT, CDR2 YYEEEE. V gave up 0 bases and J gave up 5 bases, with 11 bases separating them. This CDR3 has 14 residues. For the CDR3, the DNA is TGTGCCAGCAGCTTGGACAGCCCTGATGAGACCCAGTACTTC. It codes for CASSLDSPDETQYF.

CDR3 nucleotide sequence: TGTGCCAGCAGCATCTCTAGCGGGAGGTTCAATGAGCAGTTCTTC. Its protein is CASSISSGRFNEQFF. V and J are TRBV7-3 and TRBJ2-1; 11 nucleotides align to TRBD2. Germline CDR1 reads SGHTA; CDR2 reads FQGTGA. With V trimmed by 5 bases and J by 6 bases, 6 bases remained unmatched. This CDR3 region has 15 residues.

V is TRBV5-6 and J is TRBJ1-2; D is uncertain. Germline CDR1 and CDR2: SGHDT and YYEEEE. The CDR3 covers 12 residues. Deletions cut 0 bases from V and 6 bases from J, with 6 bases between. Here the CDR3 reads CASSLEQNGYTF. The CDR3 DNA reads as TGTGCCAGCAGCTTGGAACAAAATGGCTACACCTTC.

CDR3 DNA: TGTGCCAGCAGCTTAGCTGAGAGGTACGAGCAGTACTTC. Its translation is CASSLAERYEQYF. The rearrangement joins TRBV7-8 to TRBJ2-7, with D uncertain. V shed 0 bases and J shed 4 bases, with 7 bases lying between them. There are 13 residues in the CDR3. Germline values: CDR1 SGHVS, CDR2 FQNEAQ.

J is TRBJ2-7 and V is TRBV4-1; TRBD2 aligns across 8 bases. J gave up 1 base and V 0 bases, and 8 bases lay outside the gene matches. This CDR3 contains 17 residues. The germline gives CDR1 MGHRA, CDR2 YSYEKL. CDR3 region: CASSQDESGLASYEQYF. Here the CDR3 DNA reads TGCGCCAGCAGCCAAGATGAGTCAGGACTAGCTTCCTACGAGCAGTACTTC.

On this clone itself: The sample contains more than one DNA sequence encoding this CDR3. The J gene is TRBJ1-3, the V gene TRBV6-5; maybe TRBD1 (6 bases). Germline CDR1 MNHEY, CDR2 SVGAGI. The CDR3 is 15 amino acids. V was trimmed by 2 bases and J by 2 bases, leaving 10 bases between them. Here the CDR3 reads CASSYDRSPGNTIYF. CDR3 nucleotides: TGTGCCAGCAGTTACGACAGGTCCCCTGGAAACACCATATATTTT.

The J gene is TRBJ2-7, the V gene TRBV11-2; 7 bases agree with TRBD1. CDR1 and CDR2 from the germline V gene are SGHAT and FQNNGV. This CDR3 comprises 16 residues. V dropped 5 bases and J dropped 5; count of bases not matched to a gene: 15. The DNA for the CDR3 is TGTGCCAGCAGCCCAGGACTGGGACAGCTCCTCCACGAGCAGTACTTC. Its protein product is CASSPGLGQLLHEQYF.

The chain carries TRBV10-3 and TRBJ1-2; TRBD1 is a possible D gene (5 bases). V was pared by 6 bases and J by 0 bases, with 11 bases between. This CDR3 is 14 amino acids long. Per germline, CDR1 ENHRY and CDR2 SYGVKD. The CDR3 loop reads CAIRGTDPNYGYTF. Written as DNA, the CDR3 is TGTGCCATCAGGGGGACGGATCCTAACTATGGCTACACCTTC.

The rearrangement links TRBV30 to TRBJ2-5, with D unresolved. The CDR3 is made up of 12 amino acids. V lost 2 bases, J lost 7 bases, and 11 bases lay in between. Germline assignment: CDR1 GTSNPN and CDR2 SVGIG (reference sequence). In DNA, the CDR3 is TGTGCCTGGAGTCCGGCCCGTTGGACCCAGTACTTC. This encodes CAWSPARWTQYF. The full variable domain, with the rest looked up from reference TRBV30 and TRBJ2-5, is SQTIHQWPATLVQPVGSPLSLECTVEGTSNPNLYWYRQAAGRGLQLLFYSVGIGQISSEVPQNLSASRPQDRQFILSSKKLLLSDSGFYLCAWSPARWTQYFGPGTRLLVL.

The chain is built from TRBV5-4 and TRBJ1-3; the D gene is possibly TRBD1 (5 bases). V lost 2 bases and J 1 base, leaving 13 bases between the germline ends. CDR1 and CDR2 (germline): SGHNT, YYREEE (reference sequence). This CDR3 region has 16 residues. The CDR3 loop is CASSFGGRGSGNTIYF. For the CDR3, the DNA is TGTGCCAGCAGCTTCGGAGGACGGGGGTCTGGAAACACCATATATTTT. Full variable domain (missing parts from reference TRBV5-4 and TRBJ1-3): ETGVTQSPTHLIKTRGQQVTLRCSSQSGHNTVSWYQQALGQGPQFIFQYYREEENGRGNFPPRFSGLQFPNYSSELNVNALELDDSALYLCASSFGGRGSGNTIYFGEGSWLTVV.

The J gene is TRBJ1-5, the V gene TRBV6-5, with D hard to call. V lost 6 bases and J lost 4, with 10 bases in between. The CDR3 extends over 13 amino acids. The germline V gene has CDR1 MNHEY and CDR2 SVGAGI. The CDR3 region is CASSATENQPQHF. The CDR3 DNA reads TGTGCCAGCAGCGCTACAGAGAATCAGCCCCAGCATTTT.

This clone was seen once. The chain joins TRBV7-9 to TRBJ1-5, with TRBD1 identical over 11 bases. The CDR3 totals 16 residues. With 4 bases clipped from V and 6 bases from J, the junction kept 8 bases outside the gene matches. CDR1 is SEHNR and CDR2 is FQNEAQ in the germline V gene (reference sequence). The chain's CDR3 is CASSYGQGAWGQPQHF. The DNA for the CDR3 is TGTGCCAGCAGCTATGGACAGGGGGCATGGGGTCAGCCCCAGCATTTT.

The chain couples TRBV19 to TRBJ2-5; 15 bases agree with TRBD2. Trimming took 6 bases from V and 4 from J; bases not matched to a gene: 6. CDR1 is LNHDA and CDR2 is SQIVND in the germline V gene (reference sequence). This CDR3 region has 16 residues. The CDR3 nucleotides are TGTGCCAGTAGGGGAGGGACTAGCGGGAGGCGAGAGACCCAGTACTTC. This gives the protein CASRGGTSGRRETQYF.

This sequence joins TRBV19 and TRBJ2-1; possibly TRBD2 for D (5 bases). CDR1 and CDR2 (germline): LNHDA, SQIVND (reference sequence). The CDR3 loop spans 15 amino acids. Trimming left V 5 bases short and J 7 bases short, with 18 bases between. CDR3 protein: CASSVNGGLWNEQFF. The DNA of the CDR3 is TGTGCCAGTAGTGTTAACGGAGGTTTGTGGAATGAGCAGTTCTTC.

Many counts were recorded for this clone. This chain joins TRBV16 and TRBJ1-2; D is unclear. The CDR3 runs to 14 residues. From germline, CDR1 is KGHSY and CDR2 FQNENV. The V end was cut by 0 bases, the J end by 8 bases, with 13 bases between. CDR3 protein: CASSQSQEGGGYTF. The CDR3 bases are TGTGCCAGCAGCCAATCGCAGGAAGGAGGCGGCTACACCTTC.

The chain carries TRBV18 and TRBJ2-3; unclear D gene. V was trimmed by 3 bases and J by 0 bases, leaving 7 bases between them. The CDR3 is 14 residues long. Germline values: CDR1 KGHSH, CDR2 LQKENI. CDR3 nucleotide sequence: TGTGCCAGCTCACCGACACCCAGCACAGATACGCAGTATTTT. Translation: CASSPTPSTDTQYF. Variable domain in full (rest from reference TRBV18 and TRBJ2-3): NAGVMQNPRHLVRRRGQEARLRCSPMKGHSHVYWYRQLPEEGLKFMVYLQKENIIDESGMPKERFSAEFPKEGPSILRIQQVVRGDSAAYFCASSPTPSTDTQYFGPGTRLTVL.

The gene calls are TRBV28 and TRBJ1-5; D is ambiguous. Trimming took 2 bases from V and 6 from J, leaving 11 bases between them. The CDR3 has 14 amino acids. Germline CDR1 is MDHEN and CDR2 is SYDVKM. CDR3: CASSLADRSQPQHF. DNA for the CDR3: TGTGCCAGCAGTTTAGCAGATAGGAGTCAGCCCCAGCATTTT.

This clone appeared once. The chain couples TRBV14 to TRBJ2-5, with 8 bases lining up with TRBD2. The CDR3 covers 17 residues. Unmatched junction bases numbered 12, after V lost 5 bases and J lost 1 base. Germline V CDR1 and CDR2: SGHDN, FVKESK. CDR3 coding DNA: TGTGCCAGCAGCTCCCGGTCACTAGCGGAGTTCCAAGAGACCCAGTACTTC. Translation gives CASSSRSLAEFQETQYF.

The chain combines TRBV6-5 with TRBJ1-3; 8 nucleotides match TRBD1. The CDR3 covers 14 residues. V shed 6 bases, J shed 4 bases, and the junction held 5 bases outside the gene matches. Germline CDR1 and CDR2: MNHEY and SVGAGI. CDR3 DNA sequence: TGTGCCAGCAGCCCGGGACAGGAGGGAAACACCATATATTTT. Amino acids: CASSPGQEGNTIYF.

Regarding this clone: An end of the junction differs from the germline gene, which may be a read error. The V gene is TRBV2, the J gene TRBJ2-3, with 11 bases identical to TRBD2. The CDR3 has 14 amino acids. Germline lookup yields CDR1 SNHLY and CDR2 FYNNEI. CDR3 bases: TGTGCCAGCAGTTATATAGCGGGAGGGACTAAACGGAATTTT. This translates into CASSYIAGGTKRNF.

The chain has TRBV6-6 and TRBJ1-1, with TRBD1 identical over 7 bases. The CDR3 extends over 15 amino acids. CDR1 is MNHNY, CDR2 SVGAGI, per germline (reference sequence). V shed 0 bases and J 1 base; nucleotides not matched to a gene: 2. Here the CDR3 reads CASSYSGQENTEAFF. CDR3 in DNA: TGTGCCAGCAGTTACTCCGGACAGGAGAACACTGAAGCTTTCTTT.